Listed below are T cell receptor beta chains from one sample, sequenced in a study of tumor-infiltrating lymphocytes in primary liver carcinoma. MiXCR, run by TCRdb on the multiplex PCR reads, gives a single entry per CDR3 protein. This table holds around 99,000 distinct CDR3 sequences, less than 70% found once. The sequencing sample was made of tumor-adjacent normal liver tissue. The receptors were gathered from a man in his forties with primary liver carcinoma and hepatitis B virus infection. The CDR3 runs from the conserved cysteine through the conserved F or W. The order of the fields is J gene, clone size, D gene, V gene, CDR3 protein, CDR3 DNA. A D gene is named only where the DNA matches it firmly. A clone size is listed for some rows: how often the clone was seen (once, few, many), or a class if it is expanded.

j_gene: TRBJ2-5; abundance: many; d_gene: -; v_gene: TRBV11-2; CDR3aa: CARSRDSAHQETQYF; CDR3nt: TGTGCCAGATCCCGGGACTCGGCCCACCAAGAGACCCAGTACTTC
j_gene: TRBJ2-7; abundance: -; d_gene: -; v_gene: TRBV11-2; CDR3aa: CASSSTDTAYERYF; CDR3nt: TGTGCCAGCAGTTCAACTGACACTGCCTACGAGCGGTACTTC
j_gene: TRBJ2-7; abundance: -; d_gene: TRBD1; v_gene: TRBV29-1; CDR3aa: CSVTLDRAEQYF; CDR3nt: TGCAGCGTGACACTCGACAGGGCCGAGCAGTACTTC
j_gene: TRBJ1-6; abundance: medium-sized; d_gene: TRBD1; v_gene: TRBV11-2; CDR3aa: CASSRSTGSLHF; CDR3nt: TGTGCCAGCAGCCGTTCGACAGGGTCCCTCCACTTT
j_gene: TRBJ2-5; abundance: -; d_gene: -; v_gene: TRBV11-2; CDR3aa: CASSLIYSARSQYF; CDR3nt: TGTGCCAGCAGCTTAATATACTCAGCTCGGAGCCAGTACTTC
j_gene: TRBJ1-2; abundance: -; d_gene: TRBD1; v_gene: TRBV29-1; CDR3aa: CSARLGQGNYGYTF; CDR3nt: TGCAGTGCTCGTTTGGGACAGGGGAACTATGGCTACACCTTC
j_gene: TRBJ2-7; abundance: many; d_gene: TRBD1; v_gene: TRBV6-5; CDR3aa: CASKKEVGQVFYEQYF; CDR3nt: TGTGCCAGCAAAAAAGAAGTGGGACAGGTATTCTACGAGCAGTACTTC
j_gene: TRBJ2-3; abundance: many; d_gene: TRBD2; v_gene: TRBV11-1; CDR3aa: CASSLLDGRVADTQYF; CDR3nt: TGTGCCAGCAGCCTCCTTGACGGGAGGGTTGCAGATACGCAGTATTTT
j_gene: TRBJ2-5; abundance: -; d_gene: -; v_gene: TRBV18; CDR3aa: CASPEDFAETQYF; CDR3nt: TGTGCCAGCCCAGAGGACTTCGCGGAGACCCAGTACTTC
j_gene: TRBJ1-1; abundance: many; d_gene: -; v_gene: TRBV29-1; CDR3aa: CSVAIRAETEAFF; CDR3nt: TGCAGCGTCGCTATTAGGGCGGAAACTGAAGCTTTCTTT
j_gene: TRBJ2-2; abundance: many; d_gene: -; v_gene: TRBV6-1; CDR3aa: CASSEQGGVRPGELFF; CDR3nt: TGTGCCAGCAGTGAACAGGGGGGAGTAAGGCCCGGGGAGCTGTTTTTT
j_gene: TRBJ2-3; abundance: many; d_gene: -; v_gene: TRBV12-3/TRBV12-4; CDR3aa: CASILNSGGTDTQYF; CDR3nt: TGTGCCAGCATCTTGAATAGCGGTGGGACAGATACGCAGTATTTT
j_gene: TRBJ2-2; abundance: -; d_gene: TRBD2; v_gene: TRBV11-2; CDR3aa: CASSLFGGSAEELFF; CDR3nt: TGTGCCAGCAGCTTATTCGGGGGGTCGGCCGAGGAGCTGTTTTTT
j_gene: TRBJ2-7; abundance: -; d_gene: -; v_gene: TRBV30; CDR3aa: CAWREHHSYEQCF; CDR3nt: TGTGCCTGGAGGGAACACCACTCCTACGAGCAGTGCTTC
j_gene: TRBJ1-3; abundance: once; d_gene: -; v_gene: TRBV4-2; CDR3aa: CASGQEDRSGNTIYF; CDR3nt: TGTGCCAGCGGCCAAGAGGACCGCTCTGGAAACACCATATATTTC
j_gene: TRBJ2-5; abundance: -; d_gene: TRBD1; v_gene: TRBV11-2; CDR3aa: CPSSGQGTARETQYF; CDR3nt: TGTCCCAGCAGCGGACAAGGGACAGCCAGAGAGACCCAGTACTTT
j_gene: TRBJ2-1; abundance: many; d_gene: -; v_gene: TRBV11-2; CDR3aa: CASSSLGVYNEQFF; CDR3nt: TGTGCCAGCAGCTCCTTAGGAGTATACAATGAGCAGTTCTTC
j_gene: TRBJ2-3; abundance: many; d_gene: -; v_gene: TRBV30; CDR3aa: CAWSVRLVSTDTQYF; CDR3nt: TGTGCCTGGAGTGTACGACTTGTTTCCACAGATACGCAGTATTTT
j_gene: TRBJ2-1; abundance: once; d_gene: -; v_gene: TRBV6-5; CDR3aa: CASRDSQNEQFF; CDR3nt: TGTGCCAGCCGGGACTCCCAGAATGAGCAGTTCTTC
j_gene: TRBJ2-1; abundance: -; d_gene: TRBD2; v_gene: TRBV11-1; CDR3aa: CDSTLGGADERFF; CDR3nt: TGTGACAGCACTCTCGGGGGGGCGGATGAGCGGTTCTTC
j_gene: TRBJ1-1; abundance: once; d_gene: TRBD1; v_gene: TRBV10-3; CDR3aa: CGIGPGGNRNTEAFF; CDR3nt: TGTGGCATCGGTCCAGGGGGCAATCGGAACACTGAAGCCTTCTTT
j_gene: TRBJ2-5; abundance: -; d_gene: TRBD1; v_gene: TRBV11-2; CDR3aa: CASSLGGQQPETQYF; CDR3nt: TGTGCCAGCAGCTTAGGGGGACAGCAACCAGAGACTCAGTACTTC
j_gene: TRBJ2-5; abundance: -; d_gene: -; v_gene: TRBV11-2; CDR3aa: CASGLGQQETQYF; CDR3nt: TGTGCCAGCGGCCTGGGACAACAGGAGACCCAGTACTTC
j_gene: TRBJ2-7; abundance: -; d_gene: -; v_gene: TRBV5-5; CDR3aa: CASSTGRWGSYEQYF; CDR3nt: TGTGCCAGCAGCACTGGACGGTGGGGGTCCTACGAGCAGTACTTC
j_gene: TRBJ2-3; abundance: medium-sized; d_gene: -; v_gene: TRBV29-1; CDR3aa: CSVESRDGTDTQYF; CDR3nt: TGCAGCGTTGAAAGCAGGGATGGCACAGATACGCAGTATTTT
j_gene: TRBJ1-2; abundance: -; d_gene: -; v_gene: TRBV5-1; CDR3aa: CASSLAQSVYGFTF; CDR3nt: TGCGCCAGCAGCTTGGCACAGTCCGTCTATGGCTTCACCTTC
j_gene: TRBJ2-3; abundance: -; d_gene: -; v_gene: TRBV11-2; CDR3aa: CASSLGGDTYGNQPQYF; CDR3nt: TGTGCCAGCAGCTTAGGGGGAGACACTTATGGCAATCAGCCCCAGTATTTT
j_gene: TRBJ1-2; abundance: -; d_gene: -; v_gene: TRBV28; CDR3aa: CASSPPTYGYTF; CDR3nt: TGTGCCAGCAGTCCCCCGACTTATGGCTACACCTTC
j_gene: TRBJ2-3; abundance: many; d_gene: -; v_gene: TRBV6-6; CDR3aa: CASDNRGGADTQYF; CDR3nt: TGTGCCAGCGATAACAGGGGAGGCGCAGATACGCAGTATTTT
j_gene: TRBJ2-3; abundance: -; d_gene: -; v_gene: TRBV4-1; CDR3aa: CASSQVSDRDTHYF; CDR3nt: TGCGCAAGCAGCCAAGTCTCCGACAGAGATACGCATTATTTT
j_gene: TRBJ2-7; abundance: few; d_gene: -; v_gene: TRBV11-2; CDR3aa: CASSYSGQNEHYF; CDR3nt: TGTGCCAGCAGCTACAGCGGGCAGAACGAGCATTATTTC
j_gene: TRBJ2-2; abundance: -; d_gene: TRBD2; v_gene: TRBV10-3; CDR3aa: CAISGGAGEVDGELLF; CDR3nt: TGTGCCATCAGTGGTGGAGCGGGAGAAGTCGACGGGGAGCTGTTATTT
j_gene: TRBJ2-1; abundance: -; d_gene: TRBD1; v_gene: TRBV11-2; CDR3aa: CADSLGTGGFNEEFF; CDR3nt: TGTGCGGACAGCTTGGGGACAGGGGGCTTCAATGAGGAGTTCTTC
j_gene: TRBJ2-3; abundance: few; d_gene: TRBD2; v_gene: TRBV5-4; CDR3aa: CASSLGLAGVILRGHSTDTQYF; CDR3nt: TGTGCCAGCAGCTTAGGACTAGCGGGAGTGATCCTACGGGGCCATAGCACAGATACGCAGTATTTT
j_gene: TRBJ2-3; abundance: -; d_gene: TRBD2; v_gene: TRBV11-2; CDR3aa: CASSLGPWREEVDTQYF; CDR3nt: TGTGCCAGCAGCTTAGGGCCGTGGCGGGAGGAGGTAGATACGCAATATTTT
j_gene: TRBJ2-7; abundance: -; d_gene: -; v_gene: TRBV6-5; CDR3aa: CTSRSGAYEQYF; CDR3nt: TGTACCAGCAGGTCGGGGGCCTACGAGCAGTACTTC
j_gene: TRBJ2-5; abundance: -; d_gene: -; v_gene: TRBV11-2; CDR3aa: CASRSRDSTHQVTLYF; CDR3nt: TGTGCTAGCAGATCCCGGGACTCGACCCACCAAGTGACCCTGTACTTC
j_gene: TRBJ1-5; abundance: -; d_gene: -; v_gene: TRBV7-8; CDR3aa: CSSSPLQGSNQPQHF; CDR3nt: TGTAGCAGCAGCCCGCTACAGGGAAGCAATCAGCCCCAGCATTTT
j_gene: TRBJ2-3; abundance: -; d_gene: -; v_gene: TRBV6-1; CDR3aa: CASSHLTGLTTYTQYF; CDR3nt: TGTGCCAGCAGTCATTTAACGGGTTTAACCACATATACGCAGTATTTT
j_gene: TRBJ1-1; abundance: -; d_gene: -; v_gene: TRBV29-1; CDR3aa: CSVVKGRTEAFF; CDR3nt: TGCAGCGTTGTGAAGGGGAGAACTGAAGCTTTCTTT
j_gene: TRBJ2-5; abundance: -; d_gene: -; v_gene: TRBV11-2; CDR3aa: CVSSYILDQETRYF; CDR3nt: TGCGTCAGCAGTTACATACTGGATCAAGAGACCCGGTACTTC
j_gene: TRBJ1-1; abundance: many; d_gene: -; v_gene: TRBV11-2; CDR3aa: CASSLDLGTEAFF; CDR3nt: TGTGCCAGCAGCTTAGATCTGGGGACGGAAGCTTTCTTT
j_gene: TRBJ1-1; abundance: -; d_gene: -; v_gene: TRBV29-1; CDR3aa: CSVVGGLNSEAFF; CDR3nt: TGTAGCGTTGTCGGGGGGCTGAACTCTGAAGCTTTCTTT
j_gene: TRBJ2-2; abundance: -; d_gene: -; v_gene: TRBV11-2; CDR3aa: CASSFDRDGVGTRELFF; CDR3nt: TGTGCCAGCAGCTTTGATCGGGACGGGGTCGGCACCAGAGAGCTGTTTTTT
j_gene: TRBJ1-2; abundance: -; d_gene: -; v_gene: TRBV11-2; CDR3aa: CASSPGQILYGYTF; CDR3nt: TGTGCCAGCAGTCCCGGACAGATTCTCTATGGCTACACCTTC
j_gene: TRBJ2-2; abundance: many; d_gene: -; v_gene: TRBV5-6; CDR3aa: CASSLIPATNTGELFF; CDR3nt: TGTGCCAGCAGCTTGATTCCAGCGACGAACACCGGGGAGCTGTTTTTT
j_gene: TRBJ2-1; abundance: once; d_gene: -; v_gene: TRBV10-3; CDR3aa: CAIIETRRGSYNEQFF; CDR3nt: TGTGCCATCATTGAGACCAGGAGGGGTTCCTACAACGAGCAGTTCTTC
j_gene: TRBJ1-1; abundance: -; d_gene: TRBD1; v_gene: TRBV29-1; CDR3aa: CSVTDRGHIEVFF; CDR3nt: TGCAGCGTAACGGACAGGGGGCACATTGAAGTTTTCTTT
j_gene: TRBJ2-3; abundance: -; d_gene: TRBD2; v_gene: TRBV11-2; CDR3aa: CASSSGTSERDTQYF; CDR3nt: TGTGCCAGCAGCTCCGGGACTAGTGAGAGGGATACGCAGTATTTT
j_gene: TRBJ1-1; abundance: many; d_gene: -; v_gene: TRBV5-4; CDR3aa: CASSALTRGRGEAFF; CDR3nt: TGTGCCAGCAGCGCCCTGACACGGGGAAGGGGTGAAGCTTTCTTT
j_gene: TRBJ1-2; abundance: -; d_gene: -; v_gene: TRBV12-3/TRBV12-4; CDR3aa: CASATLLGQGLLYGYTF; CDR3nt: TGTGCCAGCGCCACCCTACTGGGGCAGGGACTTCTCTATGGCTACACCTTC
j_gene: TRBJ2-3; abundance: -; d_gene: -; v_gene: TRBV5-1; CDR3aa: CASSLGDSRLSDTQYF; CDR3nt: TGCGCCAGCAGCTTGGGGGACTCGAGGCTGTCGGATACGCAGTATTTT
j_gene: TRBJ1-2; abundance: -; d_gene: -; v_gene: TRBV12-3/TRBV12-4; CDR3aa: CARATLRGQGLLYGYTF; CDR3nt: TGTGCCAGGGCCACCCTACGGGGGCAGGGACTTCTTTACGGCTACACCTTC
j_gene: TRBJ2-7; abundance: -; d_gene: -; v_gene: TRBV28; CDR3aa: CASSHGYERYF; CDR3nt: TGTGCCAGCAGTCACGGCTACGAGCGGTACTTC
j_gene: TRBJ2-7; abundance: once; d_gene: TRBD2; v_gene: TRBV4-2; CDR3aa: CASSQDGTSGSYEKYF; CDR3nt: TGTGCCAGCAGCCAAGATGGGACTAGCGGCTCCTACGAGAAGTACTTC